The next 3 T cell receptor beta chains were all read from a single sample in a study of T cells in Graves' hyperthyroidism and ophthalmopathy. Using RNA transcripts as the source, TCR beta CDR3 regions were amplified. In the first-round RT-PCR of the TCR CDR3, the HTBI primer set was used. TCRdb re-analysed the multiplex PCR reads in MiXCR, keeping a single row per CDR3 protein. The sample has 92,000 or so distinct CDR3 sequences, 51% seen once. The sample taken for sequencing was blood. Source of these receptors: a woman between 35 and 50 years old with Graves' hyperthyroidism.

V is TRBV7-2 and J is TRBJ2-5; 8 positions match TRBD1. The trim removed 2 bases at V and 7 bases at J, leaving 6 bases unmatched. This CDR3 is built from 14 residues. The germline V gene encodes CDR1 SGHTA and CDR2 FQGNSA. CDR3 DNA sequence: TGTGCCAGCAGCTTAACAGGGGGAGGCGGGACCCAGTACTTC. Amino acid sequence: CASSLTGGGGTQYF.

The gene calls are TRBV7-2 and TRBJ1-5; the match to TRBD1 covers 7 bases. Germline V lookup: CDR1 SGHTA, CDR2 FQGNSA. This CDR3 contains 16 residues. With V trimmed by 5 bases and J by 2 bases, 9 bases remained unmatched. In DNA form, the CDR3 reads TGTGCCAGCAGCGAAAACAGGGGTGGGCGCAATCAGCCCCAGCATTTT. Amino acid sequence: CASSENRGGRNQPQHF.

The chain uses TRBV6-6 and TRBJ2-7; D may be TRBD1 (5 bases). Germline V CDR1 and CDR2: MNHNY, SVGAGI (reference sequence). The germline V and J ends were trimmed by 8 bases and 2 bases, with 13 bases remaining between them. The CDR3 is 13 residues long. CDR3 DNA: TGTGCCAGCCGGACAATCAAAACCTACGAGCAGTACTTC. It codes for CASRTIKTYEQYF.